The T cell receptor (beta chain) described here comes from a study of CD8+CD57+ T cells in acquired aplastic anemia. Across the study: Sorted CD4+ and CD8+ cell DNA averaged approximately 3.4 ug.

V was clipped by 5 bases and J by 5 bases, with 16 bases between them. This CDR3 comprises 15 residues. CDR1 SGHTA and CDR2 FQGNSA come from the germline V gene. CDR3 and TCR beta VDJ profiling relied on a genomic DNA template. One entry per CDR3 protein, called by TCRdb with MiXCR from the reads. The table lists approximately 200,000 distinct CDR3 sequences, around 65% of them singletons, with around 42% in the top ten. Input material: sorted CD4+, CD8+, or CD8+CD57+ T cells (not recorded which) from PBMCs. The clonotype comes from a human donor with severe aplastic anemia or a healthy control (not recorded which). This sequence joins TRBV7-2 and TRBJ2-1; D possibly corresponds to TRBD2 (5 bases). The CDR3 sequence is CASSGRTHDNNEQFF. CDR3 sequence (DNA): TGTGCCAGCAGCGGACGGACTCACGACAACAATGAGCAGTTCTTC. The whole variable domain, filled in from reference TRBV7-2 and TRBJ2-1, reads GAGVSQSPSNKVTEKGKDVELRCDPISGHTALYWYRQSLGQGLEFLIYFQGNSAPDKSGLPSDRFSAERTGGSVSTLTIQRTQQEDSAVYLCASSGRTHDNNEQFFGPGTRLTVL.